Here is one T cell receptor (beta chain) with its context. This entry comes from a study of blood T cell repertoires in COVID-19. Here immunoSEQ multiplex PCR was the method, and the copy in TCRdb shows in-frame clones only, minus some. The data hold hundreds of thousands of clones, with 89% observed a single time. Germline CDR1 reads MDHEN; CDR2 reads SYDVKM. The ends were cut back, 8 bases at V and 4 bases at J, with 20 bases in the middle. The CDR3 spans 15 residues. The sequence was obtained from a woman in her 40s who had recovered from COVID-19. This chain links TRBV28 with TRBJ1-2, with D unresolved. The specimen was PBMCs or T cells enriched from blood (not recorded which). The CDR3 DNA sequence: TGTGCCAGCGTATTACGACCGGGTAGGAGCTATGGCTACACCTTC. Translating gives CASVLRPGRSYGYTF.